This T cell receptor beta chain was captured by sequencing in a study of blood T cell repertoires in COVID-19. Study in general: Researchers got acute and convalescent COVID-19 samples from the United States, Italy and Spain. The cDNA or gDNA used as material had been derived from T cells, B-cell-depleted T cells, or PBMCs.

Authors' analysis steps: For nucleated cells, counts were estimated from reference gene primer amplification. Libraries were prepared by immunoSEQ multiplex PCR; TCRdb keeps only in-frame clonotypes and omits some of them. D and trimming were read from the DNA, whereas the V and J calls and clone size are those reported in that table. The data show just over 95,000 clones, around 80% seen once. V lost 8 bases and J lost 0, with 17 bases in between. This CDR3 spans 15 amino acids. Germline assignment: CDR1 SGHRS and CDR2 YFSETQ. The specimen was peripheral blood. The V gene is TRBV5-1, the J gene TRBJ1-1, with D perhaps TRBD1 (5 bases). This sequence originates from a man aged 60 to 69 with acute or convalescent COVID-19. The CDR3 coding sequence is TGCGCCAGTGGGCAGGGTACTACAATGAACACTGAAGCTTTCTTT. Its translation: CASGQGTTMNTEAFF.